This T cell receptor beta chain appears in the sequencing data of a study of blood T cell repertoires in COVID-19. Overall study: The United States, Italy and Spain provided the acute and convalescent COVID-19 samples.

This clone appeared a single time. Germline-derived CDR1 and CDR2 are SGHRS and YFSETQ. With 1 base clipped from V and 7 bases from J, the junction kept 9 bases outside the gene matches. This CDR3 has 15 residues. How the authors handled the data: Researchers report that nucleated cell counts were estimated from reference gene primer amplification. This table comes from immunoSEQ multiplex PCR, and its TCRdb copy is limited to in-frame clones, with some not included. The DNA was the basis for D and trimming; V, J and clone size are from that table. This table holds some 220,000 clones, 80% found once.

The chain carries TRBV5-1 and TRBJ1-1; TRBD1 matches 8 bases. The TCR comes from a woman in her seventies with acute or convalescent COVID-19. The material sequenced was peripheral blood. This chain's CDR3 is CASSLLGTGLGEAFF. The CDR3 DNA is TGCGCCAGCAGCTTGCTCGGGACAGGATTGGGTGAAGCTTTCTTT.